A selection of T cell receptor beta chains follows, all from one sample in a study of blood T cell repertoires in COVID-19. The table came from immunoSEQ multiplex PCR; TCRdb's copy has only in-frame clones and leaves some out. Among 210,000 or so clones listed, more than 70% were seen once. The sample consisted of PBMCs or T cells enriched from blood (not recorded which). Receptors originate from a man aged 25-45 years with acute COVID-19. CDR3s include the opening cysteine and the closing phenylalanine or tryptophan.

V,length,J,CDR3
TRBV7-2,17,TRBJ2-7,CASTPRILGAVSYEQYF
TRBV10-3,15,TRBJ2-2,CAINPGQGVTGELFF
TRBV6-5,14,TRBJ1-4,CASSPLGGREKLFF
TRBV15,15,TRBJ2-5,CATSRGGREGETQYF
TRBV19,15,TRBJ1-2,CASSIPGTTRGGYTF
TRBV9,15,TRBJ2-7,CASSGGDRGGSEQYF
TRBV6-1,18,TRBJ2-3,CASSEPPMGQSHTDTQYF
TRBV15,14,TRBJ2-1,CATSGGTRSDEQFF
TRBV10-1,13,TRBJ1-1,CASSGQGYTEAFF
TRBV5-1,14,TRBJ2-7,CASSLRTGPYEQYF
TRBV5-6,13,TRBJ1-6,CASSLFDNSPLHF
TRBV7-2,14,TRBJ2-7,CASSRIAGAYEQYF
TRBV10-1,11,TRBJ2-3,CASSTGETQYF
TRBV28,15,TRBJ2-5,CASSFRQGNQETQYF
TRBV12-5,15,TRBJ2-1,CASGLFAGSYNEQFF
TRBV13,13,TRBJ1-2,CASSSRTDYGYTF
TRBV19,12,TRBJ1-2,CASSSGRGGYTF
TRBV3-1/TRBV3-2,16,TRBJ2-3,CASSHFSGGVGDTQYF
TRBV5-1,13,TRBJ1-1,CASSIGTDTEAFF
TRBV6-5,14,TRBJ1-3,CASRGEGTGNTIYF
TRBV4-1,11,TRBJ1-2,CASSHDRGYTF
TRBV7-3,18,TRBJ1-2,CASSLIADGTGVGYGYTF
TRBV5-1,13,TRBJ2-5,CASRPGGGETQYF
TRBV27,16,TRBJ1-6,CASRQRTGGLNSPLHF
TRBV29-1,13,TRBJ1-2,CSVEVDSRYGYTF
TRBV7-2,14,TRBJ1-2,CASSWTGGNYGYTF
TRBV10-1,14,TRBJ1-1,CASSRDSVNTEAFF
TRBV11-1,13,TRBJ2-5,CAPWGSGEETQYF
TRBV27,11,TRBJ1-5,CASGQNQPQHF
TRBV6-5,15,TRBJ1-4,CASRATGGRDEKLFF
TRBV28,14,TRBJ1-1,CASSPTAGRTEAFF
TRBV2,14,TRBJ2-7,CASSVGDRGHEQYF
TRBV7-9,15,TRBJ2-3,CASTLGGGSTDTQYF
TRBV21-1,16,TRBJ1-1,CASSKGNPGNNTEAFF
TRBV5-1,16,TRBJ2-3,CASSLVTGRGPDTQYF
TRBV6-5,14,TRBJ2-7,CASIGDILTYEQYF
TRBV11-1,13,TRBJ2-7,CASTLSVGFEQYF
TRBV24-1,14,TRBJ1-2,CATSSLGGADGYTF
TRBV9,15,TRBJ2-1,CASSRTSGGHNEQFF
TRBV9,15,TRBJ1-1,CASSVTGVQGERAFF
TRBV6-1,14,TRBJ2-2,CASSELAGAGELFF
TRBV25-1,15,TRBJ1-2,CASSAPTGANYGYTF
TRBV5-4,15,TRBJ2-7,CASSLGGDRAYEQYF
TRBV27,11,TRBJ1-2,CASSPGYGYTF
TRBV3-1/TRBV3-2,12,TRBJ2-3,CASSHISDTQYF
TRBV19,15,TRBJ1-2,CASSIVGADRVGYTF
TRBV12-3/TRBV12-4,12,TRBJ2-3,CASAQGGGTQYF
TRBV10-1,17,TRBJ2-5,CASSSGLAAIGGETQYF
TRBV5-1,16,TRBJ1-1,CASSPNRVDGNTEAFF
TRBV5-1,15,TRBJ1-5,CASSLEGQGSQPQHF
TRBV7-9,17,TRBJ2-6,CASSLRGSLGGANVLTF
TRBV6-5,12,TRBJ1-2,CASSPTNYGYTF
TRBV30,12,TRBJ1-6,CAWGRDNSPLHF
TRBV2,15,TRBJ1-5,CASSKQVPGGQPQHF
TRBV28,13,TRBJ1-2,CASTPNAAMGYTF